This T cell receptor beta chain was recovered during a study of blood T cell repertoires in COVID-19. Study at large: There were acute and convalescent COVID-19 samples, and they came from the United States, Italy and Spain. From T cells, B-cell-depleted T cells, or PBMCs came the material, which was cDNA or gDNA.

From germline, CDR1 is GTSNPN and CDR2 SVGIG (reference sequence). The CDR3 sequence is 12 residues long. V was pared by 5 bases and J by 0 bases, with 8 bases between. Under the authors' procedure: By means of reference gene primer amplification, nucleated cell counts were estimated. Sequenced by immunoSEQ multiplex PCR; TCRdb stores in-frame clones only, minus some. V, J and clone size are those of that table, while D and trimming were read from the DNA. The data contain tens of thousands of clones, about four fifths of them singletons. J is TRBJ2-7 and V is TRBV30; D unclear. The receptor's source is a woman aged 55-75 years with acute or convalescent COVID-19. Sequenced material: peripheral blood. CDR3 sequence (DNA): TGTGCCTGGGGACGCAGCTCCTACGAGCAGTACTTC. It translates to CAWGRSSYEQYF.